These 26 T cell receptor beta chains came from one sample sequenced in a study of T cells in Graves' hyperthyroidism and ophthalmopathy. What was amplified from RNA transcripts were TCR beta CDR3 regions. The HTBI primer set was used in a first-round RT-PCR of the TCR CDR3. Each CDR3 protein gets one entry after TCRdb re-called the multiplex PCR reads with MiXCR. The sample includes around 370,000 distinct CDR3 sequences, 18% of them seen just once. Sequencing input: blood. Receptor source: a man aged 18 to 30 with Graves' ophthalmopathy.

V is TRBV6-7 and J is TRBJ2-2, with 10 bases fitting TRBD1. TRBV6-7 is noted as an ORF with a role that remains uncertain. This CDR3 comprises 17 residues. Trimming took 2 bases from V and 6 from J; bases not matched to a gene: 9. The CDR3 coding sequence is TGTGCCAGCAGTTACCCACCCGGGACAGGGGTCGCCGGGGAGCTGTTTTTT. Translated: CASSYPPGTGVAGELFF.

At least ten counts were recorded for this clonotype. J is TRBJ2-1 and V is TRBV6-1, with D unresolved. Trimming cost V 5 bases and J 5 bases, with 10 bases left between them. CDR1 and CDR2 (germline): MNHNS, SASEGT. The CDR3 has 13 residues. CDR3 coding DNA: TGTGCCAGCAGTCGCACGTCAGACAATGAGCAGTTCTTC. Translated, it gives CASSRTSDNEQFF.

This clonotype was recorded a few times. This rearrangement joins TRBV28 to TRBJ1-4; D is ambiguous. The ends were cut back, 4 bases at V and 8 bases at J, with 11 bases in the middle. From germline, CDR1 is MDHEN and CDR2 SYDVKM. This CDR3 region has 13 residues. CDR3 DNA sequence: TGTGCCAGCAGTTCCCCCCCTGGCGAAAAACTGTTTTTT. Its protein product is CASSSPPGEKLFF.

This clonotype has just a few counts. V gene TRBV4-1 combines with J gene TRBJ2-5; 9 bases align to TRBD1. CDR1 and CDR2 from the germline V gene are MGHRA and YSYEKL. The CDR3 length is 15 residues. The V segment lost 0 bases and the J segment 11 bases; nucleotides outside the gene matches: 10. The CDR3 sequence: CASSQDWGQGQRQYF. CDR3 coding DNA: TGCGCCAGCAGCCAAGATTGGGGACAGGGTCAACGTCAGTACTTC.

This clonotype was counted between two and nine times. The chain links TRBV15 to TRBJ2-3; D not certain. The CDR3 length is 17 residues. The germline CDR1 and CDR2 sequences are LNHNV and YYDKDF (reference sequence). V lost 1 base and J 0 bases, leaving 14 bases between the germline ends. Written as DNA, the CDR3 is TGTGCCACCAGCAGAGGGGTCAGGTTCTCTAGCACAGATACGCAGTATTTT. Translated, it gives CATSRGVRFSSTDTQYF.

The chain combines TRBV7-9 with TRBJ2-7, with D unclear. Germline CDR1 and CDR2: SEHNR and FQNEAQ (reference sequence). This CDR3 is 14 amino acids long. V was shortened by 1 base and J by 5 bases, with 12 bases between the two germline ends. The CDR3 nucleotides read TGTGCCAGCAGCTTAGTCGGTGCAATGCACGAGCAGTACTTC. The encoded protein is CASSLVGAMHEQYF.

This chain connects TRBV6-1 to TRBJ2-3, with D hard to call. CDR1 is MNHNS, CDR2 SASEGT, per germline. The CDR3 sequence is 12 residues long. The germline V and J ends were trimmed by 5 bases and 7 bases, with 10 bases remaining between them. The CDR3 spells CASSTRQYTQYF. The CDR3 nucleotides read TGTGCCAGCAGTACCAGACAATATACGCAGTATTTT.

This clonotype was counted a few times. The chain has TRBV29-1 and TRBJ2-2; possible D gene TRBD2, 7 bases. V dropped 3 bases and J dropped 5 bases, with 13 bases sitting between them. CDR1 SQVTM and CDR2 ANQGSEA come from the germline V gene. This CDR3 has 14 residues. CDR3 nucleotide sequence: TGCAGCGTTGAGGGCGGGGGCGAGACCGGGGAGCTGTTTTTT. The encoded protein is CSVEGGGETGELFF.

This chain joins TRBV5-4 and TRBJ1-6; tentative D call: TRBD1 (6 bases). V dropped 3 bases and J dropped 8 bases, with 12 bases sitting between them. Germline assignment: CDR1 SGHNT and CDR2 YYREEE (reference sequence). This CDR3 contains 14 residues. CDR3 protein: CASSSGTKDSPLHF. As DNA, the CDR3 is TGTGCCAGCAGCTCCGGGACAAAGGATTCACCCCTCCACTTT.

This clonotype came up many times. The genes are TRBV27 and TRBJ2-5; a possible D gene is TRBD1 (5 bases). CDR1 is MNHEY, CDR2 SMNVEV, per germline (reference sequence). The germline V and J ends were trimmed by 5 bases and 4 bases, with 14 bases remaining between them. The length of the CDR3 is 14 residues. CDR3 in amino acids: CASSLNRNPETQYF. CDR3 nucleotides: TGTGCCAGCAGTCTAAACAGGAACCCAGAGACCCAGTACTTC.

This clonotype has only a few counts. The V and J genes are TRBV7-6 and TRBJ1-6; D is possibly TRBD1 (5 bases). Per the germline V gene, CDR1 is SGHVS and CDR2 is FNYEAQ. The CDR3 contains 14 residues. The V end was cut by 0 bases, the J end by 10 bases, with 10 bases between. The CDR3 nucleotides are TGTGCCAGCAGCTTAGCCAGGGTGGACTCACCCCTCCACTTT. This codes for CASSLARVDSPLHF.

This clonotype was seen ten or more times. The CDR3 here is CASSLVYSYNEQFF. The DNA of the CDR3 is TGTGCCAGCAGCTTAGTTTACTCCTACAATGAGCAGTTCTTC. The gene calls are TRBV7-8 and TRBJ2-1; D gene unclear. The germline V and J ends were trimmed by 1 base and 0 bases, with 4 bases remaining between them. The CDR3 is made up of 14 amino acids. CDR1 SGHVS and CDR2 FQNEAQ come from the germline V gene. The whole variable domain, filled in from reference TRBV7-8 and TRBJ2-1, reads GAGVSQSPRYKVAKRGQDVALRCDPISGHVSLFWYQQALGQGPEFLTYFQNEAQLDKSGLPSDRFFAERPEGSVSTLKIQRTQQEDSAVYLCASSLVYSYNEQFFGPGTRLTVL.

The rearrangement links TRBV27 to TRBJ2-7; 11 positions match TRBD2. Germline CDR1 MNHEY, CDR2 SMNVEV (reference sequence). The ends lost 6 bases at V and 0 bases at J; junction bases unmatched: 4. CDR3 size: 15 residues. In nucleotides, the CDR3 is TGTGCCAGCAGGACGACTAGCGGGGCCTCCTACGAGCAGTACTTC. This translates into CASRTTSGASYEQYF.

Points on this clonotype: Sequence at one end of the junction differs from germline and may be a read error. This sequence joins TRBV12-3 or TRBV12-4 and TRBJ1-5; TRBD1 matches at 8 bases. This CDR3 comprises 14 residues. The CDR3 DNA sequence: TGTGCCAGCAGCTTAGGACAGGGAAGTTCGCCCCAGCATTTT. Protein: CASSLGQGSSPQHF.

This clonotype was seen many times. The V gene is TRBV28, the J gene TRBJ2-1; D gene ambiguous. This CDR3 is 15 amino acids long. Germline CDR1 is MDHEN and CDR2 is SYDVKM. Trimming took off 3 bases at V and 4 bases at J, with 13 bases between the two ends. The CDR3 DNA sequence: TGTGCCAGCAGTTTGGGCCTAGGGTCTTACAATGAGCAGTTCTTC. Protein: CASSLGLGSYNEQFF.

This clonotype has ten or more counts. The genes are TRBV7-8 and TRBJ2-7; no firm D call. Germline CDR1 and CDR2: SGHVS and FQNEAQ. The V and J ends lost 5 bases and 5 bases respectively, with 16 bases between them. This CDR3 has 14 amino acids. The CDR3 nucleotides are TGTGCCAGCAGCCCCGAAGTTATTAAAGACGAGCAGTACTTC. It yields the protein CASSPEVIKDEQYF.

In its sample, this clonotype was seen a few times. The CDR3 nucleotides read TGTGCCAGCAGTCCCCCGGGACAGCTGAACACCGGGGAGCTGTTTTTT. This encodes CASSPPGQLNTGELFF. The rearrangement links TRBV7-9 to TRBJ2-2; 7 positions match TRBD1. J lost 1 base, V lost 6 bases, and 8 bases had no gene match. The V gene's germline CDR1 is SEHNR and CDR2 FQNEAQ (reference sequence). The CDR3 covers 16 residues.

V and J are TRBV7-2 and TRBJ1-6; D might be TRBD1 (5 bases). The CDR3 totals 14 residues. The germline gives CDR1 SGHTA, CDR2 FQGNSA. The germline V and J ends were trimmed by 3 bases and 8 bases, with 11 bases remaining between them. The chain's CDR3 is CASSLGTAYSPLHF. DNA for the CDR3: TGTGCCAGCAGCTTGGGGACCGCATATTCACCCCTCCACTTT.

This clonotype was recorded at least ten times. V is TRBV11-2 and J is TRBJ2-5, with D unclear. This CDR3 comprises 13 residues. The germline V gene encodes CDR1 SGHAT and CDR2 FQNNGV. The V end was cut by 5 bases, the J end by 5 bases, with 12 bases between. The CDR3 DNA sequence: TGTGCCAGCAGCCGCCCCACCACCGAGACCCAGTACTTC. Protein: CASSRPTTETQYF.

This clonotype was observed a few times. The chain couples TRBV7-3 to TRBJ2-2, with a possible D match to TRBD2 (7 bases). This CDR3 region has 15 residues. Germline assignment: CDR1 SGHTA and CDR2 FQGTGA. Trimming stripped 5 bases from V and 3 bases from J, with 13 bases between. CDR3 sequence reads: CASSGGGRHTGELFF. As DNA, the CDR3 is TGTGCCAGCAGCGGGGGGGGCCGCCACACCGGGGAGCTGTTTTTT.

This clonotype was observed many times. The CDR3 sequence is CASSYQDRGLSPLHF. Here the CDR3 DNA reads TGTGCCAGCAGTTACCAGGACAGGGGGCTTTCACCCCTCCACTTT. The chain joins TRBV6-5 to TRBJ1-6, with TRBD1 matching over 11 bases. CDR1 is MNHEY, CDR2 SVGAGI, per germline. V lost 2 bases to trimming and J lost 9 bases; unmatched junction nucleotides: 3. This CDR3 comprises 15 residues.

This chain joins TRBV10-3 and TRBJ2-1, with TRBD2 matching 9 bases. J lost 6 bases, V lost 0 bases, and 6 bases had no gene match. The CDR3 covers 16 residues. From germline, CDR1 is ENHRY and CDR2 SYGVKD. The CDR3 reads CAISESQRGETNEQFF. DNA of the CDR3: TGTGCCATCAGTGAGTCGCAGCGGGGGGAAACCAATGAGCAGTTCTTC.

This clonotype has ten or more counts. The V call is TRBV7-2, the J call TRBJ2-1; possible D gene TRBD2, 6 bases. Deletions cut 3 bases from V and 4 bases from J, with 16 bases between. Germline values: CDR1 SGHTA, CDR2 FQGNSA. This CDR3 contains 16 residues. The CDR3, as DNA: TGTGCCAGCAGCTTGGGGGGATCCTCTTCTTACAATGAGCAGTTCTTC. This sequence encodes CASSLGGSSSYNEQFF.

This clonotype was observed at least ten times. This chain connects TRBV27 to TRBJ1-2; tentatively, D is TRBD1 (5 bases). V lost 8 bases to trimming and J lost 1 base, with 14 bases between them. The CDR3 is 14 amino acids. The germline gives CDR1 MNHEY, CDR2 SMNVEV (reference sequence). For the CDR3, the DNA is TGTGCCAGCCGCCCCAACAGGAATAACTATGGCTACACCTTC. Amino acid sequence: CASRPNRNNYGYTF.

This clonotype has ten or more counts. V usage is TRBV2 and J usage is TRBJ1-2; 7 bases map to TRBD1. V dropped 6 bases and J dropped 4; count of bases not matched to a gene: 8. Germline loops: CDR1 SNHLY, CDR2 FYNNEI. The CDR3 has 14 amino acids. CDR3 nucleotides: TGTGCCAGCAGCGATAGAGGGGGCGGCTATGGCTACACCTTC. This sequence encodes CASSDRGGGYGYTF. The full variable domain, its missing parts supplied by reference TRBV2 and TRBJ1-2, is EPEVTQTPSHQVTQMGQEVILRCVPISNHLYFYWYRQILGQKVEFLVSFYNNEISEKSEIFDDQFSVERPDGSNFTLKIRSTKLEDSAMYFCASSDRGGGYGYTFGSGTRLTVV.

In its sample, this clonotype was seen a few times. Mismatch with germline at one junction end may stem from a read error. The chain is built from TRBV6-1 and TRBJ2-5, with D perhaps matching TRBD1 or TRBD2 (6 bases each). This CDR3 is 15 amino acids long. Germline V gives CDR1 MNHNS, CDR2 SASEGT. In nucleotides, the CDR3 is TGTGCCAGCAGGGAAGCTTGGGGGGCGGGGGAGACCCAGTACTTC. Translated, it gives CASREAWGAGETQYF.